Below are 10 T cell receptor beta chains sequenced from a single sample in a study of blood T cell repertoires in COVID-19. Produced via immunoSEQ multiplex PCR; TCRdb's table is partial and in-frame only. The data hold approximately 70,000 clones, with 85% to 90% observed a single time. Material for sequencing was peripheral blood. These receptors were taken from a woman older than 75 with active COVID-19.

As DNA, the CDR3 is TGTGCCAGCAGTCGTAGAATTTACGGCTACACCTTC. Its protein product is CASSRRIYGYTF. The chain has TRBV12-3 or TRBV12-4 and TRBJ1-2; unclear D gene. V dropped 5 bases and J dropped 8 bases, with 12 bases sitting between them. This CDR3 has 12 amino acids.

The chain joins TRBV20-1 to TRBJ2-3; D is undetermined. CDR3 size: 10 residues. The V gene lost 6 bases and the J gene lost 2 bases, with 3 bases spanning the gap. Germline values: CDR1 DFQATT, CDR2 SNEGSKA (reference sequence). The CDR3 DNA sequence: TGCAGTGCCTCCACAGATACGCAGTATTTT. It yields the protein CSASTDTQYF.

This rearrangement joins TRBV5-6 to TRBJ2-7; 13 bases align to TRBD2. Germline lookup yields CDR1 SGHDT and CDR2 YYEEEE. Trimming at V came to 4 bases and at J to 1 base, leaving 8 bases not matched to a gene. The CDR3 length is 17 residues. In DNA form, the CDR3 reads TGTGCCAGCAGCCCCGATCCGGGACTAGCGGGGTCCTACGAGCAGTACTTC. It specifies CASSPDPGLAGSYEQYF.

The genes are TRBV21-1 and TRBJ2-4; the tabulated D call, TRBD2, remains unverified against the DNA. TRBV21-1 is labeled a pseudogene. The CDR3 loop spans 15 amino acids. CDR3 DNA: TGTGCCAGCAGCAATGCCGGGTGGGTAGAGAGCATTCAGTACTTC. It specifies CASSNAGWVESIQYF.

This chain uses TRBV19 with TRBJ2-2; D not certain. V was clipped by 3 bases and J by 2 bases, with 10 bases between them. This CDR3 comprises 15 residues. From germline, CDR1 is LNHDA and CDR2 SQIVND (reference sequence). CDR3 sequence: CASSIIEANTGELFF. The CDR3 bases are TGTGCCAGTAGTATTATAGAGGCTAACACCGGGGAGCTGTTTTTT.

The rearrangement links TRBV9 to TRBJ2-3; possibly TRBD2 for D (6 bases). CDR3 length equals 15 residues. Germline assignment: CDR1 SGDLS and CDR2 YYNGEE. Between the trimmed V and J ends, which lost 4 bases and 1 base, there was a span of 13 bases. In nucleotides, the CDR3 is TGTGCCAGCAGCCAGCCAGCTAGCGGCACAGATACGCAGTATTTT. It yields the protein CASSQPASGTDTQYF.

The chain links TRBV7-3 to TRBJ2-1; a weak D match, TRBD1 (6 bases). Deletions cut 1 base from V and 6 bases from J, with 13 bases between. There are 15 residues in the CDR3. In germline, CDR1 is SGHTA, CDR2 FQGTGA. The CDR3 DNA reads as TGTGCCAGCAGCTTAAAAAGACAGGTAAGCAATGAGCAGTTCTTC. Encoded protein: CASSLKRQVSNEQFF.

The chain carries TRBV5-5 and TRBJ2-5; D ambiguous. Trimming took off 6 bases at V and 5 bases at J, with 14 bases between the two ends. Germline loops: CDR1 SGHKS, CDR2 YYEKEE (reference sequence). The CDR3 runs to 13 residues. The CDR3: CASKVWAAETQYF. The CDR3 nucleotides are TGTGCCAGCAAAGTATGGGCAGCCGAGACCCAGTACTTC.

The V and J genes are TRBV19 and TRBJ2-1; D possibly corresponds to TRBD2 (6 bases). The CDR3 length is 16 residues. V was cut by 1 base and J by 1 base, with 11 bases left in between. The V gene's germline CDR1 is LNHDA and CDR2 SQIVND (reference sequence). DNA of the CDR3: TGTGCCAGTAGTATAGGGAGGGGTACTTCCTACAATGAGCAGTTCTTC. It encodes CASSIGRGTSYNEQFF.

J is TRBJ2-7 and V is TRBV15; TRBD1 matches 8 bases. This CDR3 contains 13 residues. Germline lookup yields CDR1 LNHNV and CDR2 YYDKDF (reference sequence). J gave up 4 bases and V 3 bases, and 2 bases lay outside the gene matches. Written as DNA, the CDR3 is TGTGCCACCAGCAGGGACAGGGAGTACGAGCAGTACTTC. Its protein product is CATSRDREYEQYF.